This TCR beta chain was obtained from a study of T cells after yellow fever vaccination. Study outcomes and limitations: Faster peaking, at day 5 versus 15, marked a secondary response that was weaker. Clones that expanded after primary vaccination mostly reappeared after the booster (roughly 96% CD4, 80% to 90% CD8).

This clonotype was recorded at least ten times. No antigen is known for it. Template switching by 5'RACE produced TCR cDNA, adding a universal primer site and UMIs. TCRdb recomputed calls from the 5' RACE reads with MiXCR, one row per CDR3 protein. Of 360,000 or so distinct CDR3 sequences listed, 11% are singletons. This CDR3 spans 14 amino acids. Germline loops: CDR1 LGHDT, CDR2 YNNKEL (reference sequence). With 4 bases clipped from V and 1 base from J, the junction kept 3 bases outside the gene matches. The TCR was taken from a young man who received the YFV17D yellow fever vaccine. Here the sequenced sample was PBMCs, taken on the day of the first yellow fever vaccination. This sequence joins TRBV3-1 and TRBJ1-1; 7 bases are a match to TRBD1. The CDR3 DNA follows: TGTGCCAGCAGCCGGGGACAGTCGAACACTGAAGCTTTCTTT. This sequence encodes CASSRGQSNTEAFF.